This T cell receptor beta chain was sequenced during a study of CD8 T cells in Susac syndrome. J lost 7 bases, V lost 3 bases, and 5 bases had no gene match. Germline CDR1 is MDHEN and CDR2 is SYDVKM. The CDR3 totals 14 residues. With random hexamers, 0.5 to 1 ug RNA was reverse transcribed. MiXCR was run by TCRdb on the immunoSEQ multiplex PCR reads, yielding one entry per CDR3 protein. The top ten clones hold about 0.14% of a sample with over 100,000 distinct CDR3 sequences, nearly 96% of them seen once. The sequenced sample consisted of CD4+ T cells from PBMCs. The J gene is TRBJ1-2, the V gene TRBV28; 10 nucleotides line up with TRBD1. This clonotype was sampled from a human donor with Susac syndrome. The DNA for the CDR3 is TGTGCCAGCAGTTTGGGGGACAGGGGTGGTGGCTACACCTTC. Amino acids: CASSLGDRGGGYTF.